This TCR beta chain was retrieved from a study of T cells after yellow fever vaccination. General study results and limits: Reappearance after the booster was observed for most primary-vaccination clones (96% CD4, approximately 90% CD8). Clonotypes found in both CD4 and CD8 compartments made up a small share.

The V end lost 6 bases, the J end lost 2 bases, and 13 bases lay between the germline ends. This CDR3 region has 14 residues. Germline values: CDR1 SGHTA, CDR2 FQGNSA. This clonotype was recorded many times. Its antigen is as yet unknown. TCRdb re-analysed the 5' RACE reads in MiXCR, keeping a single row per CDR3 protein. The repertoire includes some 350,000 distinct CDR3 sequences, 6.2% of them detected once, and roughly 15% sits in the top ten. Source: PBMCs, taken 5 days after the yellow fever booster vaccination. The chain uses TRBV7-2 and TRBJ2-5, with a weak D call TRBD1 (5 bases). The receptor was isolated from a man younger than 40 who received the YFV17D yellow fever vaccine. The CDR3 DNA sequence: TGTGCCAGCAGTGTGAATCAGGGACAAGAGACCCAGTACTTC. Amino acid sequence: CASSVNQGQETQYF.